This T cell receptor (beta chain) was sequenced in a study of response to subunit inactivated influenza vaccine. Germline CDR1 is SGHTS and CDR2 is YDEGEE. Unmatched junction bases numbered 9, after V lost 2 bases and J lost 8 bases. The CDR3 contains 15 residues. TCRdb recomputed calls from the RT-PCR reads with MiXCR, one row per CDR3 protein. The repertoire holds about 580,000 distinct CDR3 sequences, with 12% to 15% as singletons. J is TRBJ1-4 and V is TRBV5-8; 7 nucleotides line up with TRBD1. This specimen was PBMCs from blood, taken approximately 12 days after vaccination. The TCR originated in a man aged 50-60 years who received an inactivated influenza vaccine. In DNA, the CDR3 is TGTGCCAGCAGCTTCCTGACAGGGTCGTCCGAAAAACTGTTTTTT. Translation: CASSFLTGSSEKLFF.